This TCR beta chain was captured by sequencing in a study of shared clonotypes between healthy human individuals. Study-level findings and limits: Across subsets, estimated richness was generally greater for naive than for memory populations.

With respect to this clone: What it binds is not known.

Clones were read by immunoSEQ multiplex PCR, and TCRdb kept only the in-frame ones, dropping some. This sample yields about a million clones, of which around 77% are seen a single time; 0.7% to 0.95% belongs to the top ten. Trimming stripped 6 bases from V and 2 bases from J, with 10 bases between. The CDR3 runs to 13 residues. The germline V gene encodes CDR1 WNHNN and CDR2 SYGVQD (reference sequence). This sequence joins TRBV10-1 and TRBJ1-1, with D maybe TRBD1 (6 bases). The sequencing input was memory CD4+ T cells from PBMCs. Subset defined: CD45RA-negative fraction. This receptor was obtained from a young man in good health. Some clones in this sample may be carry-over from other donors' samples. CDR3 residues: CASRGQTNTEAFF. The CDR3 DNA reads TGCGCCAGCAGAGGACAGACAAACACTGAAGCTTTCTTT.